These 7 T cell receptor beta chains originate from one sample sequenced in a study of blood T cell repertoires in COVID-19 (dated by TCRdb to the early 2020s). Receptor libraries were prepared by the immunoSEQ multiplex PCR assay. Drawn from immuneACCESS, this table holds only the in-frame rearrangements with V and J called that TCRdb kept. Clones are partly lost; checked studies trace under half to an unresolved V gene and leave the rest unexplained. Counted in this sample were 430,000 or so clones; over 75% of them appeared once. The top ten clonotypes cover about 1.5% of the sample. Input material: PBMCs or T cells enriched from blood (not recorded which). The receptors shown here come from a woman in her late teens or twenties who had been exposed to COVID-19.

This chain joins TRBV28 and TRBJ2-7; 8 nucleotides agree with TRBD2. Per germline, CDR1 MDHEN and CDR2 SYDVKM. The CDR3 sequence is 15 residues long. Trimming cost V 6 bases and J 3 bases; bases outside gene matches: 10. In DNA, the CDR3 is TGTGCCAGCAGCACCCTTGCGGGAGGATTCTACGAGCAGTACTTC. Translating it yields CASSTLAGGFYEQYF.

J is TRBJ2-5 and V is TRBV28; perhaps TRBD2 as D (5 bases). The CDR3 is 13 amino acids. Trimming stripped 3 bases from V and 5 bases from J, with 10 bases between. Germline V gene data show CDR1 as MDHEN and CDR2 as SYDVKM. This CDR3 reads CASSFNWRETQYF. CDR3 DNA sequence: TGTGCCAGCAGTTTTAATTGGAGGGAGACCCAGTACTTC.

The rearrangement uses TRBV7-2 and TRBJ2-7; D gene ambiguous. Germline V lookup: CDR1 SGHTA, CDR2 FQGNSA. The CDR3 length is 15 residues. The V end lost 5 bases, the J end lost 2 bases, and 16 bases lay between the germline ends. CDR3 DNA: TGTGCCAGCAGCCTTAGTTGGGCCCCAACCTACGAGCAGTACTTC. Residues: CASSLSWAPTYEQYF.

The chain carries TRBV18 and TRBJ1-3; TRBD1 is a possible D gene (5 bases). The CDR3 contains 15 residues. CDR1 and CDR2 from the germline V gene are KGHSH and LQKENI. Trimming cost V 3 bases and J 1 base, with 10 bases left between them. For the CDR3, the DNA is TGTGCCAGCTCACCGACTCCAGGGTCTGGAAACACCATATATTTT. Translated, it gives CASSPTPGSGNTIYF.

The V gene is TRBV28, the J gene TRBJ2-5, with a weak D call TRBD1 (7 bases). Germline V gene lookup returns CDR1 MDHEN and CDR2 SYDVKM. Trimming left V 5 bases short and J 5 bases short, with 18 bases between. The CDR3 totals 15 residues. CDR3 sequence: CASSTEGASVETQYF. The CDR3 bases are TGTGCCAGCAGTACGGAGGGGGCAAGTGTGGAGACCCAGTACTTC.

The rearrangement links TRBV3-1 (or the pseudogene TRBV3-2) to TRBJ1-2; 7 bases line up with TRBD1. Trimming cost V 4 bases and J 2 bases; bases outside gene matches: 4. In germline, CDR1 is LGHDT, CDR2 YNNKEL (reference sequence). The CDR3 is 14 amino acids. This CDR3 is CASSLGQANYGYTF. The CDR3 DNA reads TGTGCCAGCAGCCTTGGACAGGCCAACTATGGCTACACCTTC.

The gene calls are TRBV24-1 and TRBJ2-1; the D gene is possibly TRBD2 (5 bases). Trimming removed 8 bases from V and 5 bases from J, with 9 bases in between. Germline assignment: CDR1 KGHDR and CDR2 SFDVKD. The CDR3 sequence is 12 residues long. CDR3 nucleotides: TGTGCCACCATAGGACTCCACAATGAGCAGTTCTTC. It specifies CATIGLHNEQFF.